These 17 T cell receptor beta chains were all obtained from the same sample, sequenced in a study of blood T cell repertoires in COVID-19. Profiled with immunoSEQ multiplex PCR; TCRdb holds only in-frame clones, not every one. The data contain around 250,000 clones, roughly four fifths of them singletons. Specimen: peripheral blood. These receptors all stem from a woman between 18 and 30 years old with acute or convalescent COVID-19.

A single count supports this clone. This CDR3 reads CATSRGDNGIYNEQFF. Here the CDR3 DNA reads TGTGCCACCAGCAGAGGAGATAACGGGATCTACAATGAGCAGTTCTTC. This chain joins TRBV15 and TRBJ2-1; weak D call: TRBD2 (5 bases). CDR1 and CDR2 (germline): LNHNV, YYDKDF (reference sequence). V was clipped by 1 base and J by 3 bases, with 13 bases between them. The CDR3 loop spans 16 amino acids.

The rearrangement links TRBV5-1 to TRBJ2-3; 10 nucleotides line up with TRBD2. J lost 4 bases, V lost 1 base, and 6 bases had no gene match. Germline V CDR1 and CDR2: SGHRS, YFSETQ. The CDR3 is made up of 16 amino acids. CDR3 nucleotides: TGCGCCAGCAGCTTGCTAGCGGGAGAGGTGCCAGATACGCAGTATTTT. This gives the protein CASSLLAGEVPDTQYF.

The CDR3 DNA follows: TGTGCCACCCTCAGGTTCAGGGGGAACACTGAAGCTTTCTTT. This sequence encodes CATLRFRGNTEAFF. The V call is TRBV11-2, the J call TRBJ1-1; possible D gene TRBD1, 6 bases. V gave up 10 bases and J gave up 1 base, with 16 bases separating them. CDR1 SGHAT and CDR2 FQNNGV come from the germline V gene. The CDR3 is 14 residues long.

The V gene is TRBV3-1 (or the pseudogene TRBV3-2), the J gene TRBJ1-6, with D unresolved. V was shortened by 5 bases and J by 4 bases, with 9 bases between the two germline ends. The germline V gene has CDR1 LGHDT and CDR2 YNNKEL (reference sequence). The CDR3 length is 14 residues. CDR3 region: CASSITRYNSPLHF. The CDR3 DNA reads TGTGCCAGCAGCATAACGAGGTATAATTCACCCCTCCACTTT.

This chain connects TRBV19 to TRBJ2-3, with D perhaps TRBD2 (6 bases). V dropped 4 bases and J dropped 1 base, with 12 bases sitting between them. CDR3 length: 15 amino acids. Germline V gene sequence: CDR1 LNHDA, CDR2 SQIVND (reference sequence). The CDR3 DNA follows: TGTGCCAGTAGTAAAATAGCTAGCGGCACAGATACGCAGTATTTT. Its translation: CASSKIASGTDTQYF.

V is TRBV6-2 or TRBV6-3 and J is TRBJ2-2, with 8 bases that match TRBD2. Trimming cost V 0 bases and J 1 base; bases outside gene matches: 4. CDR1 and CDR2 (germline): MNHEY, SVGEGT. The CDR3 contains 17 residues. The CDR3 region has the DNA TGTGCCAGCAGTTACTCGAGCGGGAGCGTGAACACCGGGGAGCTGTTTTTT. Translated: CASSYSSGSVNTGELFF.

The chain links TRBV9 to TRBJ1-2; a weak D match, TRBD1 (5 bases). Trimming took 0 bases from V and 1 from J, leaving 10 bases between them. Germline values: CDR1 SGDLS, CDR2 YYNGEE. The CDR3 is made up of 15 amino acids. The CDR3 here is CASSVDGGVNYGYTF. The CDR3 region has the DNA TGTGCCAGCAGCGTAGACGGGGGAGTTAACTATGGCTACACCTTC.

This clone was observed a single time. The V and J genes are TRBV15 and TRBJ2-1; 11 bases align to TRBD2. The CDR3 covers 16 residues. With 6 bases clipped from V and 4 bases from J, the junction kept 8 bases outside the gene matches. The V gene's germline CDR1 is LNHNV and CDR2 YYDKDF (reference sequence). CDR3 sequence: CATSPGSSGRYNEQFF. CDR3 coding DNA: TGTGCCACCAGTCCGGGGTCTAGCGGGAGGTACAATGAGCAGTTCTTC.

The chain uses TRBV7-2 and TRBJ1-3; D possibly corresponds to TRBD1 (5 bases). Trimming cost V 4 bases and J 4 bases, with 23 bases left between them. This CDR3 contains 18 residues. Germline CDR1 is SGHTA and CDR2 is FQGNSA. The CDR3 DNA follows: TGTGCCAGCAGCTCGATTAAGGGGATGAACCTACTGGGAAACACCATATATTTT. Amino acids: CASSSIKGMNLLGNTIYF. Supplemented by reference TRBV7-2 and TRBJ1-3, the full variable domain reads GAGVSQSPSNKVTEKGKDVELRCDPISGHTALYWYRQSLGQGLEFLIYFQGNSAPDKSGLPSDRFSAERTGGSVSTLTIQRTQQEDSAVYLCASSSIKGMNLLGNTIYFGEGSWLTVV.

Only one count was recorded for this clone. V is TRBV7-9 and J is TRBJ2-1; 9 nucleotides line up with TRBD2. Trimming at V came to 1 base and at J to 7 bases, leaving 5 bases not matched to a gene. This CDR3 comprises 15 residues. The V gene's germline CDR1 is SEHNR and CDR2 FQNEAQ (reference sequence). CDR3 amino acids: CASSLVTSGLNEQFF. The CDR3 DNA is TGTGCCAGCAGCTTAGTCACTAGCGGGTTGAATGAGCAGTTCTTC.

This clone was found a few times. Other DNA sequences in this specimen translate into the identical CDR3. This chain links TRBV7-8 with TRBJ2-7; TRBD1 agrees at 9 bases. The germline CDR1 and CDR2 sequences are SGHVS and FQNEAQ. The CDR3 covers 14 residues. V lost 5 bases to trimming and J lost 2 bases; unmatched junction nucleotides: 4. Here the CDR3 reads CASSPRQGAYEQYF. The DNA of the CDR3 is TGTGCCAGCAGCCCCCGACAGGGGGCCTACGAGCAGTACTTC. Full variable domain (outside the CDR3, taken from reference TRBV7-8 and TRBJ2-7): GAGVSQSPRYKVAKRGQDVALRCDPISGHVSLFWYQQALGQGPEFLTYFQNEAQLDKSGLPSDRFFAERPEGSVSTLKIQRTQQEDSAVYLCASSPRQGAYEQYFGPGTRLTVT.

The gene calls are TRBV13 and TRBJ1-1; 10 nucleotides match TRBD1. This CDR3 region has 15 residues. Germline CDR1 is PRHDT and CDR2 is FYEKMQ (reference sequence). Losses at the gene ends were 5 bases for V and 5 bases for J; bases not matched to a gene: 8. CDR3 in DNA: TGTGCCAGCAGCCCGGACAGGGGGATTGGTACTGAAGCTTTCTTT. This translates into CASSPDRGIGTEAFF.

The chain recombines TRBV7-8 with TRBJ2-6, with TRBD1 as a possible D gene (5 bases). V gave up 1 base and J gave up 0 bases, with 13 bases separating them. Germline lookup yields CDR1 SGHVS and CDR2 FQNEAQ. The CDR3 totals 18 residues. CDR3 region: CASSLGYLRGSGANVLTF. In nucleotides, the CDR3 is TGTGCCAGCAGCTTAGGTTATCTTAGGGGCTCTGGGGCCAACGTCCTGACTTTC.

The chain is built from TRBV6-2 or TRBV6-3 and TRBJ1-1, with a possible D match to TRBD1 (5 bases). The V and J ends lost 2 bases and 1 base respectively, with 11 bases between them. Germline V gives CDR1 MNHEY, CDR2 SVGEGT. There are 15 residues in the CDR3. This CDR3 reads CASSYLRARNTEAFF. The CDR3 region has the DNA TGTGCCAGCAGTTACCTCAGGGCACGGAACACTGAAGCTTTCTTT.

V is TRBV7-9 and J is TRBJ1-5; D is uncertain. Germline CDR1 and CDR2: SEHNR and FQNEAQ (reference sequence). The V end lost 3 bases, the J end lost 2 bases, and 11 bases lay between the germline ends. This CDR3 is 15 amino acids long. The CDR3 sequence is CASSFGGDRNQPQHF. CDR3 coding DNA: TGTGCCAGCAGCTTCGGTGGAGATCGCAATCAGCCCCAGCATTTT.

V is TRBV28 and J is TRBJ2-7, with D perhaps TRBD2 (5 bases). Trimming stripped 6 bases from V and 6 bases from J, with 18 bases between. The CDR3 sequence is 14 residues long. The germline CDR1 and CDR2 sequences are MDHEN and SYDVKM. Here the CDR3 reads CASSSGGLRGEQYF. Written as DNA, the CDR3 is TGTGCCAGCAGCTCTGGAGGTCTTAGAGGCGAGCAGTACTTC.

The chain recombines TRBV4-2 with TRBJ2-1; D perhaps matches TRBD2 (6 bases). V gave up 0 bases and J gave up 14 bases, with 11 bases separating them. Germline CDR1 reads LGHNA; CDR2 reads YNFKEQ. The CDR3 length is 12 residues. Here the CDR3 DNA reads TGTGCCAGCAGCCAAGAGCGGGATGGGGAGTTCTTC. Amino acid sequence: CASSQERDGEFF.